Detailed here is one T cell receptor (beta chain). Its matching antigen is unknown. Generated by immunoSEQ multiplex PCR, the TCRdb table keeps only in-frame clones and is missing some. The data hold fewer than 300,000 clones, with about 92% observed a single time. The sample originates from a study of T cell responses to AZD1222 COVID-19 vaccine. Study results and caveats: Donors were largely white British and mainly female; clonal diversity was possibly underestimated. Baseline seropositivity characterized only six AZD1222 recipients. Vaccination with two AZD1222 doses was followed by a rise in Spike-specific TCR breadth and depth. Within unmutated variant regions lay the reported targets of nearly half of spike-specific TCRs.

The CDR3 length is 17 residues. CDR1 is LGHNA and CDR2 is YNFKEQ in the germline V gene. V was shortened by 0 bases and J by 1 base, with 15 bases between the two germline ends. The clonotype originates from an adult in good health. The chain is built from TRBV4-2 and TRBJ1-2, with a tentative D call TRBD1 (6 bases). The sample consisted of peripheral blood, taken on day 0 of AZD1222 vaccination. This chain's CDR3 is CASSQDDAGHRNYGYTF. CDR3 DNA sequence: TGTGCCAGCAGCCAAGACGATGCGGGACACCGTAACTATGGCTACACCTTC.